The present TCR beta chain was sequenced within a study of blood T cell repertoires in COVID-19. Study background: Sources were T cells, B-cell-depleted T cells, or PBMCs; the material itself was cDNA or gDNA.

Participants' own reports of clinical history determined their cohort assignment. As originally analysed: The authors estimated nucleated cell counts from reference gene primer amplification. Measured with immunoSEQ multiplex PCR; TCRdb has only the in-frame clones, and not every one. Clone size and the V and J calls come from that table; the DNA yielded D and trimming. The sample lists 190,000 or so clones, 75% to 90% occurring once. The sequencing sample was made of PBMCs or T cells enriched from blood (not recorded which). The sequence was collected from a woman in her twenties or thirties who had recovered from COVID-19.

For the CDR3, the DNA is TGTGCCAGCAGCTATAGACTGAACTCTGGAAACACCATATATTTT. Amino acids: CASSYRLNSGNTIYF. The chain couples TRBV11-2 to TRBJ1-3; unclear D gene. V was pared by 4 bases and J by 0 bases, with 10 bases between. This CDR3 spans 15 amino acids. Germline V gene sequence: CDR1 SGHAT, CDR2 FQNNGV.